This T cell receptor beta chain was recovered during a study of B cell selection in AIRE deficiency. Whole-study findings and limits: Roughly 31% of healthy-donor shared Treg TCRbeta sequences appeared in patient Tconv cells. CDR3s were shorter in shared Treg sequences, reflecting few non-templated nucleotide insertions.

For this clone: Its antigen remains unidentified.

The CDR3 contains 16 residues. V was clipped by 1 base and J by 4 bases, with 14 bases between them. Germline assignment: CDR1 SGHVS and CDR2 FQNEAQ. Sorting defined conventional CD4 T cells as CD4+CD127+. As processed by the authors: Roughly 110,000 patient and around 130,000 healthy donor in-frame TCRbeta sequences came from conventional T cells. Using immunoSEQ multiplex PCR, the repertoire was profiled, and TCRdb retains in-frame clones only, with some absent. V and J calls and clone size follow that table, whereas D and trimming were derived from the DNA. Of about 21,000 clones in the sample, 95% to 98% were seen once.

The chain couples TRBV7-8 to TRBJ2-4; weak D call: TRBD2 (6 bases). The receptor was isolated from a human donor with AIRE deficiency. Sequenced: conventional CD4+ T cells sorted from PBMCs. CDR3 DNA sequence: TGTGCCAGCAGCTTAGTGGAGGGACTTATAAAAAACATTCAGTACTTC. Residues: CASSLVEGLIKNIQYF.